Following are 27 T cell receptor beta chains from one sample sequenced in a study of T-cell reconstitution after alpha-beta-depleted transplantation in children. Library preparation (for TCRbeta) was performed with unique molecular identifiers. MiXCR was run by TCRdb on the PCR reads, yielding one entry per CDR3 protein. The sample yields 81,000 or so distinct CDR3 sequences, 15% to 19% seen once. Specimen: PBMCs, mostly from graft donor cells, collected 180 days after TCRalphabeta/CD19-depleted stem cell transplant. These TCRs come from a male patient between 2 and 10 years old who had a stem cell transplant for acute lymphoblastic leukemia, so the T cells may come from the graft donor.

The V and J genes are TRBV18 and TRBJ2-1; D possibly uses TRBD1 or TRBD2 (5 bases each). V shed 3 bases and J shed 7 bases, with 13 bases lying between them. CDR3 length: 14 residues. Per germline, CDR1 KGHSH and CDR2 LQKENI. In nucleotides, the CDR3 is TGTGCCAGCTCACCCACCGGGGCCGGGAATGAGCAGTTCTTC. Translating gives CASSPTGAGNEQFF.

This clonotype was seen only a few times. This chain uses TRBV10-3 with TRBJ2-7; 7 nucleotides match TRBD1. CDR3 size: 15 residues. The V gene's germline CDR1 is ENHRY and CDR2 SYGVKD. Trimming removed 3 bases from V and 3 bases from J; junction bases left unmatched: 8. The CDR3 protein is CAISDQGDGIYEQYF. CDR3 nucleotide sequence: TGTGCCATCAGTGACCAGGGGGACGGGATCTACGAGCAGTACTTC.

There are many counts of this clonotype. V and J are TRBV7-9 and TRBJ2-3; 9 bases are a match to TRBD1. The germline gives CDR1 SEHNR, CDR2 FQNEAQ (reference sequence). Trimming cost V 5 bases and J 1 base; bases outside gene matches: 1. This CDR3 contains 14 residues. The CDR3 region has the DNA TGTGCCAGCAGCCGGACAGGGGGCACAGATACGCAGTATTTT. Translation: CASSRTGGTDTQYF.

This clonotype was found a few times. The chain carries TRBV5-5 and TRBJ1-2; 9 positions agree with TRBD1. The CDR3 contains 15 residues. Looked up from germline, CDR1 is SGHKS and CDR2 is YYEKEE (reference sequence). V lost 3 bases and J lost 4; bases outside the gene matches: 7. The CDR3: CASSSRDRAPYGYTF. CDR3 DNA: TGTGCCAGCAGCTCTAGGGACAGGGCCCCCTATGGCTACACCTTC.

The chain recombines TRBV6-5 with TRBJ2-5; tentatively, D is TRBD2 (6 bases). Germline values: CDR1 MNHEY, CDR2 SVGAGI. The CDR3 has 15 amino acids. The germline V and J ends were trimmed by 0 bases and 6 bases, with 14 bases remaining between them. The CDR3 reads CASSYSYPGLQTQYF. CDR3 DNA sequence: TGTGCCAGCAGTTACTCATACCCGGGACTTCAGACCCAGTACTTC.

This clonotype was seen more than once but under ten times. This chain links TRBV20-1 with TRBJ2-5; 11 bases map to TRBD2. The V and J ends lost 6 bases and 1 base, in that order; junction bases with no gene match: 4. Germline-derived CDR1 and CDR2 are DFQATT and SNEGSKA (reference sequence). This CDR3 is built from 14 residues. The CDR3 region has the DNA TGCAGTGCAGGTGGGACTAGCGGCCAAGAGACCCAGTACTTC. This translates into CSAGGTSGQETQYF.

The chain is built from TRBV12-3 or TRBV12-4 and TRBJ2-1; D remains ambiguous. The germline V and J ends were trimmed by 1 base and 1 base, with 11 bases remaining between them. The CDR3 spans 16 residues. The CDR3 DNA follows: TGTGCCAGCAGTTTAGTAAACAGTCGGTCCTACAATGAGCAGTTCTTC. As protein: CASSLVNSRSYNEQFF.

The chain recombines TRBV10-3 with TRBJ2-7; TRBD1 is a possible D gene (6 bases). Between the trimmed V and J ends, which lost 4 bases and 1 base, there was a span of 11 bases. Germline lookup yields CDR1 ENHRY and CDR2 SYGVKD. The CDR3 loop spans 14 amino acids. CDR3 protein: CAISGVQGSYEQYF. The CDR3 bases are TGTGCCATCAGTGGTGTACAGGGTTCCTACGAGCAGTACTTC.

This clonotype was counted once. J is TRBJ2-7 and V is TRBV4-1; 8 bases line up with TRBD2. The germline V gene encodes CDR1 MGHRA and CDR2 YSYEKL. V gave up 3 bases and J gave up 3 bases; unmatched junction bases: 7. The CDR3 is made up of 15 amino acids. CDR3 loop: CASSHPTRGDYEQYF. The CDR3 nucleotides read TGCGCCAGCAGCCATCCTACGCGGGGGGACTACGAGCAGTACTTC.

By its share, this clonotype is large. The gene calls are TRBV5-1 and TRBJ2-7; 9 nucleotides match TRBD1. V gave up 3 bases and J gave up 3 bases; unmatched junction bases: 7. The CDR3 has 15 amino acids. Germline V CDR1 and CDR2: SGHRS, YFSETQ. DNA for the CDR3: TGCGCCAGCAGCTCGGACAGGGGCATTTACTACGAGCAGTACTTC. This sequence encodes CASSSDRGIYYEQYF.

Details on this clonotype: Its ends do not fully match the called genes, so a read error is possible. This chain links TRBV6-5 with TRBJ1-2, with D possibly matching TRBD1 (5 bases). In germline, CDR1 is MNHEY, CDR2 SVGAGI. This CDR3 spans 14 amino acids. The CDR3 DNA reads TGTGCCAGCAGTTACGGGGGAGGATACTATGGCCACACCTTC. Its translation: CASSYGGGYYGHTF.

The CDR3, as DNA: TGCGCCAGCAGCCAAGACCGGGACAGGGTAAACATTCAGTACTTC. It is translated as CASSQDRDRVNIQYF. The chain joins TRBV4-3 to TRBJ2-4, with 9 bases that match TRBD1. Germline V CDR1 and CDR2: LGHNA, YSLEER. V dropped 0 bases and J dropped 6; count of bases not matched to a gene: 3. The CDR3 length is 15 residues.

The chain is built from TRBV12-3 or TRBV12-4 and TRBJ2-5; tentatively, D is TRBD2 (6 bases). V was clipped by 6 bases and J by 5 bases, with 19 bases between them. The CDR3 has 15 amino acids. The chain's CDR3 is CASRWQDGSGETQYF. The DNA for the CDR3 is TGTGCCAGCAGGTGGCAGGACGGGAGCGGGGAGACCCAGTACTTC.

A remark on this clonotype: An end of the junction differs from the germline gene, which may be a read error. This chain connects TRBV12-3 or TRBV12-4 to TRBJ2-1; 10 bases fit TRBD1. The CDR3 is 19 amino acids. CDR3 nucleotide sequence: TGTGCCAGCTGTTTAGCGCTCCGAGACAGGGGGCGCCTGGACAATGAGCAGTTCTTC. This translates into CASCLALRDRGRLDNEQFF.

The J gene is TRBJ2-5, the V gene TRBV12-3 or TRBV12-4; 8 bases align to TRBD2. V shed 4 bases and J 5 bases; nucleotides not matched to a gene: 6. There are 14 residues in the CDR3. DNA of the CDR3: TGTGCCAGCAGTTCCGGGGGGGCCAGGGAGACCCAGTACTTC. Protein product: CASSSGGARETQYF.

The chain recombines TRBV5-1 with TRBJ2-7, with unresolved D. Germline-derived CDR1 and CDR2 are SGHRS and YFSETQ. V lost 0 bases and J lost 6, with 4 bases in between. CDR3 length equals 11 residues. The CDR3, as DNA: TGCGCCAGCAGCTTGGGTCTCGAGCAGTACTTC. This codes for CASSLGLEQYF. Complete variable domain (other parts from reference TRBV5-1 and TRBJ2-7): KAGVTQTPRYLIKTRGQQVTLSCSPISGHRSVSWYQQTPGQGLQFLFEYFSETQRNKGNFPGRFSGRQFSNSRSEMNVSTLELGDSALYLCASSLGLEQYFGPGTRLTVT.

The chain has TRBV11-2 and TRBJ1-2, with 8 bases aligning to TRBD1. With V trimmed by 4 bases and J by 7 bases, 11 bases remained unmatched. The germline gives CDR1 SGHAT, CDR2 FQNNGV. The CDR3 is made up of 15 amino acids. The CDR3 loop reads CASSSVYRGKVGYTF. In DNA form, the CDR3 reads TGTGCCAGCAGCTCAGTTTACAGGGGGAAAGTTGGCTACACCTTC.

This clonotype has more than one count but fewer than ten. In DNA, the CDR3 is TGTGCCAGCAAAGAGGGGGGACAGGGGAGGAACACCATATATTTT. Translation: CASKEGGQGRNTIYF. The rearrangement links TRBV6-1 to TRBJ1-3, with 10 bases that match TRBD1. The CDR3 contains 15 residues. With V trimmed by 7 bases and J by 7 bases, 10 bases remained unmatched. Germline V gives CDR1 MNHNS, CDR2 SASEGT.

The chain combines TRBV15 with TRBJ1-2; D gene unclear. Germline-derived CDR1 and CDR2 are LNHNV and YYDKDF (reference sequence). The CDR3 is made up of 13 amino acids. V was pared by 10 bases and J by 6 bases, with 18 bases between. The CDR3 DNA reads as TGTGCCATAACTCAGTTGAGGTTTCATGGCTACACCTTC. The encoded protein is CAITQLRFHGYTF.

This clonotype was observed a handful of times. The CDR3 is CASSNPQESYEQYF. As DNA, the CDR3 is TGTGCCTCCTCAAACCCACAGGAATCCTACGAGCAGTACTTC. This chain connects TRBV27 to TRBJ2-7; tentatively, D is TRBD1 (5 bases). There are 14 residues in the CDR3. Trimming removed 11 bases from V and 1 base from J, with 18 bases in between. Looked up from germline, CDR1 is MNHEY and CDR2 is SMNVEV (reference sequence).

The rearrangement joins TRBV14 to TRBJ2-1; D not resolved. CDR3 length: 15 amino acids. Trimming removed 4 bases at V and 8 bases at J, with 18 bases between. Germline V gene sequence: CDR1 SGHDN, CDR2 FVKESK. CDR3 bases: TGTGCCAGCAGCCCAGTCCGGGTTCCAGGTCATGAGCAGTTCTTC. Translation: CASSPVRVPGHEQFF.

The chain has TRBV5-1 and TRBJ1-4; no reliable D call. The germline V gene has CDR1 SGHRS and CDR2 YFSETQ. Trimming removed 4 bases from V and 13 bases from J, with 8 bases in between. The CDR3 contains 10 residues. CDR3 residues: CASSPGRLFF. The CDR3 DNA follows: TGCGCCAGCAGCCCCGGAAGACTGTTTTTT.

The chain carries TRBV6-2 or TRBV6-3 and TRBJ2-7, with D possibly matching TRBD2 (6 bases). From germline, CDR1 is MNHEY and CDR2 SVGEGT. The V end was cut by 7 bases, the J end by 1 base, with 17 bases between. The CDR3 sequence is 15 residues long. CDR3 region: CASNPRLARSYEQYF. The CDR3 nucleotides are TGTGCCAGCAACCCGAGGCTAGCGAGGTCCTACGAGCAGTACTTC.

The gene calls are TRBV11-2 and TRBJ2-7, with D hard to call. Trimming left V 5 bases short and J 2 bases short, with 13 bases between. This CDR3 comprises 14 residues. Per germline, CDR1 SGHAT and CDR2 FQNNGV. CDR3 bases: TGTGCCAGCAGCCTCGATCAAGGGCCCTACGAGCAGTACTTC. This sequence encodes CASSLDQGPYEQYF.

The CDR3 loop is CASSLSGGGYTF. CDR3 in DNA: TGTGCCAGCAGCTTGTCCGGGGGAGGCTACACCTTC. The chain couples TRBV5-6 to TRBJ1-2, with D possibly being TRBD1 (5 bases). V shed 1 base and J shed 8 bases, with 9 bases lying between them. The CDR3 totals 12 residues. Germline-derived CDR1 and CDR2 are SGHDT and YYEEEE.

This clonotype came up a few times. The chain links TRBV20-1 to TRBJ1-5; TRBD1 matches at 9 bases. Germline V gene data show CDR1 as DFQATT and CDR2 as SNEGSKA (reference sequence). The CDR3 is 16 residues long. The junction had 6 bases not matched to a gene; V was cut back by 3 bases and J by 0 bases. The CDR3 DNA reads as TGCAGTGCTAGGACAGGGGGACCGTATAGCAATCAGCCCCAGCATTTT. Protein product: CSARTGGPYSNQPQHF.

This clonotype showed up many times. This rearrangement joins TRBV10-3 to TRBJ2-1; unclear D gene. This CDR3 region has 14 residues. Trimming cost V 0 bases and J 6 bases, with 9 bases left between them. Looked up from germline, CDR1 is ENHRY and CDR2 is SYGVKD. CDR3 region: CAISESNSLNEQFF. The CDR3 coding sequence is TGTGCCATCAGTGAGTCAAACAGCCTCAATGAGCAGTTCTTC.